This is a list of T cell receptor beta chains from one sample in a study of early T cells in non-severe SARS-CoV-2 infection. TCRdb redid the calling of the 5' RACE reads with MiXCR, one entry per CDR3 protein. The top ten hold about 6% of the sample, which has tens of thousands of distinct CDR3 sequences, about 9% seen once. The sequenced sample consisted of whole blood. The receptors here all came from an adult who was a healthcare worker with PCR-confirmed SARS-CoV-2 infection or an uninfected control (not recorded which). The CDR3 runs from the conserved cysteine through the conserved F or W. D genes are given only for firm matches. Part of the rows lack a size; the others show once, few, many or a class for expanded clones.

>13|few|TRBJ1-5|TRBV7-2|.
CASSLDAGQPQHF
TGTGCCAGCAGCTTAGATGCGGGTCAGCCCCAGCATTTT
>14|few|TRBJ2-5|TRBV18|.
CASSPELGQETQYF
TGTGCCAGCTCACCAGAACTCGGGCAAGAGACCCAGTACTTC
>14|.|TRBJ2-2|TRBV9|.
CASGPGPDAGELFF
TGTGCCAGCGGGCCAGGCCCTGATGCCGGGGAGCTGTTTTTT
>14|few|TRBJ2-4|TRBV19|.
CASTSGDGRSIQYF
TGTGCCAGCACCTCCGGGGACGGGCGGTCCATTCAGTACTTC
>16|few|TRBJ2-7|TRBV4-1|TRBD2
CASRYRLAGNAYEQYF
TGCGCCAGCAGGTACCGACTAGCGGGAAACGCCTACGAGCAGTACTTC
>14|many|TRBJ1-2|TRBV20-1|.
CSARPGPLNYGYTF
TGCAGTGCTAGGCCAGGGCCGCTTAACTATGGCTACACCTTC
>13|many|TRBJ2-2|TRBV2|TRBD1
CASSRQGMGELFF
TGTGCCAGCAGCCGACAGGGTATGGGGGAGCTGTTTTTT
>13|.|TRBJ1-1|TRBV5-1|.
CASSLEFNTEAFF
TGCGCCAGCAGCTTGGAGTTCAACACTGAAGCTTTCTTT
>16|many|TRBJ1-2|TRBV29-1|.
CSVEGLEAAQFYGYTF
TGCAGCGTTGAAGGCTTAGAGGCGGCTCAGTTCTATGGCTACACCTTC
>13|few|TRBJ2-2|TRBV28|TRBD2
CAVLAGSTGELFF
TGTGCCGTACTAGCGGGAAGCACCGGGGAGCTGTTTTTT
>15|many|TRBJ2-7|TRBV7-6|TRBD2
CASSLNAREAGEQYF
TGTGCCAGCAGCTTAAACGCGCGGGAGGCGGGGGAGCAGTACTTC
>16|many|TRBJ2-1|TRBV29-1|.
CSVDIRGGSSYNEQFF
TGCAGCGTTGATATCAGGGGAGGTTCCTCCTACAATGAGCAGTTCTTC
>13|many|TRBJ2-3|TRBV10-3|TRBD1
CAISGQGADTQYF
TGTGCCATCAGTGGACAGGGTGCAGATACGCAGTATTTT
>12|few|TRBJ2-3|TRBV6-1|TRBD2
CASGLAQDTQYF
TGTGCCAGTGGACTAGCACAAGATACGCAGTATTTT
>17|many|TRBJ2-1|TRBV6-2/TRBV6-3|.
CASSYPSGTITHDEQFF
TGTGCCAGCAGTTACCCCTCCGGGACCATAACCCACGATGAGCAGTTCTTC
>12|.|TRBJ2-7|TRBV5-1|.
CASSLRAYEQYF
TGCGCCAGCAGCTTAAGGGCCTACGAGCAGTACTTC
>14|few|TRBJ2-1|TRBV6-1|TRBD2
CASSELAGYNEQFF
TGTGCCAGCAGTGAACTAGCGGGATACAATGAGCAGTTCTTC
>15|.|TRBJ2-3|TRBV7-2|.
CASSSLGWGTDTQYF
TGTGCCAGCAGCTCCTTGGGATGGGGCACAGATACGCAGTATTTT
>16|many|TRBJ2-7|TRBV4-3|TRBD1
CASSQDRAGGRYEQYF
TGCGCCAGCAGCCAAGATCGTGCAGGGGGCAGGTACGAGCAGTACTTC
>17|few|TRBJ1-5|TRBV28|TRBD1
CASSLRAGGHSNQPQHF
TGTGCCAGCAGTTTGAGGGCAGGGGGTCATAGCAATCAGCCCCAGCATTTT
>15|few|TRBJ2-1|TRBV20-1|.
CSARDYLRDRNEQFF
TGCAGTGCTAGAGACTATCTGAGGGACCGGAATGAGCAGTTCTTC
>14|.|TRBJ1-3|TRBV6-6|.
CASSAAGTGNTIYF
TGTGCCAGCAGTGCCGCTGGGACAGGAAACACCATATATTTT
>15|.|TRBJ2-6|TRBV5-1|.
CASSLGGSGANVLTF
TGCGCCAGCAGCTTGGGGGGCTCTGGGGCCAACGTCCTGACTTTC
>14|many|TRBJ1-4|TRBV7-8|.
CASSLYGTAKGLFF
TGTGCCAGCAGCTTGTATGGGACGGCGAAAGGACTGTTTTTT
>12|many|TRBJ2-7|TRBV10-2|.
CASSESSVEQYF
TGCGCCAGCAGTGAGTCTAGTGTCGAGCAGTACTTC
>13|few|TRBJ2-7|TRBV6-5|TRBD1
CASRGTGGYEQYF
TGTGCCAGCAGAGGGACAGGGGGGTACGAGCAGTACTTC
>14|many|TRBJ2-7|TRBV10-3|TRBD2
CAISTSGSSYEQYF
TGTGCCATTTCGACTAGCGGAAGCTCCTACGAGCAGTACTTC
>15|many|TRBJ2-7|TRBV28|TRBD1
CASSNRGPSSYEQYF
TGTGCCAGCAGTAATAGGGGGCCAAGCTCCTACGAGCAGTACTTC
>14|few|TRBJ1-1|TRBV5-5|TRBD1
CASTPGTVYTEAFF
TGTGCCAGCACCCCTGGGACAGTCTACACTGAAGCTTTCTTT
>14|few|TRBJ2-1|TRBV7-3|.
CASSPPEGLNEQFF
TGTGCCAGCAGCCCGCCCGAGGGCCTCAATGAGCAGTTCTTC
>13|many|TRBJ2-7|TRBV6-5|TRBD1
CASSSLQGGEQYF
TGTGCCAGCAGTTCCCTACAGGGGGGCGAGCAGTACTTC
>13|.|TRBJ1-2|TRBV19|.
CASSWGRGRGYTF
TGTGCCAGTAGTTGGGGCAGGGGACGTGGCTACACCTTC
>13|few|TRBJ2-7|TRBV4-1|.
CASSHGGRYEQYF
TGCGCCAGCAGCCACGGGGGTCGCTACGAGCAGTACTTC
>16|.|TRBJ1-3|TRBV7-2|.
CASSFMRRNSGNTIYF
TGTGCCAGCAGCTTCATGAGGAGGAACTCTGGAAACACCATATATTTT
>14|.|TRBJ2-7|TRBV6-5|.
CASSYGGTPYEQYF
TGTGCCAGCAGTTACGGCGGGACGCCCTACGAGCAGTACTTC
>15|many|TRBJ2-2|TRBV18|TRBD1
CASSPGTVNTGELFF
TGTGCCAGCTCGCCAGGGACAGTTAACACCGGGGAGCTGTTTTTT
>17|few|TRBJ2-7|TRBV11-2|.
CASSLARHWKSSYEQYF
TGTGCCAGCAGCTTAGCCCGACATTGGAAAAGCTCCTACGAGCAGTACTTC
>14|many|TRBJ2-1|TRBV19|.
CASSKVVALNEQFF
TGTGCCAGTAGTAAGGTGGTGGCTCTCAATGAGCAGTTCTTC
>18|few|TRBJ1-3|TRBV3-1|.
CASSQGPPGALAGNTIYF
TGTGCCAGCAGCCAAGGACCCCCGGGGGCGCTCGCTGGAAACACCATATATTTT
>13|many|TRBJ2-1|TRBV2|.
CAMRASSYNEQFF
TGTGCCATGAGGGCCAGCTCCTACAATGAGCAGTTCTTC